The present T cell receptor beta chain was sequenced within a study of blood T cells in healthy people across ages. In its sample, this clonotype was seen once. The antigen remains unidentified. The CDR3 carries no conserved terminal phenylalanine or tryptophan, so it likely arises from a read error. All donors came from Russia, were Caucasian and healthy, and spanned ages about 6 to 100. The authors ran a second PCR of about 7 to 11 cycles using a sample-barcoded 5' primer and a J-beta primer mix. TCRdb called the 5' RACE reads again in MiXCR, with one record for every CDR3 protein. The table shows approximately 880,000 distinct CDR3 sequences, with under 50% occurring only once. General study points: Naive CD4+ cell counts and diversity both ran higher in long-lived than in aged donors.

Between the trimmed V and J ends, which lost 0 bases and 5 bases, there was a span of 14 bases. The CDR3 is 16 residues long. In germline, CDR1 is MGHRA, CDR2 YSYEKL. The chain uses TRBV4-1 and TRBJ1-5; TRBD1 might be the D (5 bases). The sequence came from a young man in good health. Sequencing input: blood. The CDR3 region is CASSQDAGQGYQPQHL. CDR3 sequence (DNA): TGCGCCAGCAGCCAAGATGCAGGTCAGGGTTATCAGCCCCAGCATTTA.